The present T cell receptor beta chain was sequenced within a study of T cell responses to AZD1222 COVID-19 vaccine. Findings and limits, study-wide: Nearly half of spike-specific TCRs reportedly target variant regions that are unmutated in the B.1.351 and B.1.1.7 variants.

With regard to this clone: The antigen remains undetermined.

V trimming: 6 bases; J trimming: 4 bases; junction bases outside the gene matches: 5. The germline V gene has CDR1 LNHDA and CDR2 SQIVND (reference sequence). There are 13 residues in the CDR3. Produced via immunoSEQ multiplex PCR; TCRdb's table is partial and in-frame only. This sample yields approximately 150,000 clones, of which around nine tenths are seen a single time; 2.6% belongs to the top ten. The receptor comes from an adult in good health. V is TRBV19 and J is TRBJ2-7, with 8 bases fitting TRBD2. The specimen comprised peripheral blood, sampled on day 0 of AZD1222 vaccination. CDR3 sequence: CASSPGLEYEQYF. As DNA, the CDR3 is TGTGCCAGTAGCCCGGGACTAGAATACGAGCAGTACTTC.